There are a few counts of the clone carrying this TCR beta chain. The data belong to a study of blood T cell repertoires in COVID-19. Whole-study context: The origin of the acute and convalescent COVID-19 samples was the United States, Italy and Spain. Sources were T cells, B-cell-depleted T cells, or PBMCs; the material itself was cDNA or gDNA.

Original methodology: Estimation of nucleated cell counts was performed using reference gene primer amplification. Sequenced by immunoSEQ multiplex PCR; TCRdb stores in-frame clones only, minus some. V and J calls plus clone size are reproduced from that table; the DNA served to infer D and trimming. The profile shows 100,000 to 120,000 clones, approximately 85% of them singletons. The CDR3 is 17 residues long. Deletions cut 4 bases from V and 8 bases from J, with 24 bases between. Germline V CDR1 and CDR2: MNHEY, SMNVEV (reference sequence). The chain joins TRBV27 to TRBJ2-1; D is possibly TRBD2 (7 bases). The sequenced sample was peripheral blood. The source is a man aged 35 to 55 with acute or convalescent COVID-19. CDR3 DNA: TGTGCCAGCAGTTCCCAAGGGAGGGGGAAAGGCAACGATGAGCAGTTCTTC. Translating gives CASSSQGRGKGNDEQFF.